Sequencing of this T cell receptor (beta chain) was carried out in a study of T-cell reconstitution after alpha-beta-depleted transplantation in children. The study, taken as a whole, reports: Roughly two months post-transplant, alpha-beta T cells reportedly originated from several hundred graft clones that had expanded. The study traced high day-60 TCRbeta diversity in some patients to surviving recipient T cells and thymic progenitors. The main origin of T-cell counts and diversity one year after transplant was newly produced T cells.

Library preparation (for TCRbeta) was performed with unique molecular identifiers. TCRdb fed the PCR reads into MiXCR, producing one record per CDR3 protein. The sample holds fewer than 700,000 distinct CDR3 sequences; 20% to 25% are singletons and the top ten take 11% to 15%. This clonotype turned up a few times. The antigen remains undetermined. This CDR3 spans 15 amino acids. V shed 4 bases and J shed 4 bases, with 14 bases lying between them. Germline lookup yields CDR1 SGHTA and CDR2 FQGTGA. This sample comprised PBMCs, mostly from graft donor cells, obtained 360 days after TCRalphabeta/CD19-depleted stem cell transplant. The source is a boy in the first two years of life who had a stem cell transplant for acute myeloid leukemia, so the T cells may come from the graft donor. The chain couples TRBV7-3 to TRBJ2-1, with D perhaps matching TRBD1 (6 bases). This CDR3 is CASSSPTGSYNEQFF. The CDR3 DNA follows: TGTGCCAGCAGCTCCCCCACAGGGTCATACAATGAGCAGTTCTTC.